Sequencing of this T cell receptor beta chain was carried out in a study of human T cells and chemical hapten exposure. At the level of the study: Patch tests containing 0.01% DPC, applied to the upper back, were read at 6 days. Mostly female patients had alopecia areata, totalis or universalis.

As for time point: pre-sensitization, week 0. Regarding treatment: therapeutic diphenylcyclopropenone sensitization with weekly scalp DPC. With V trimmed by 4 bases and J by 2 bases, 5 bases remained unmatched. This CDR3 comprises 15 residues. Germline V CDR1 and CDR2: SGHRS, YFSETQ. TCRdb processed the RACE reads anew with MiXCR; each CDR3 protein has one entry. The data show approximately 260,000 distinct CDR3 sequences, approximately 8.6% seen once. J is TRBJ2-3 and V is TRBV5-1; 9 nucleotides align to TRBD2. The clonotype comes from a woman in her thirties or forties with alopecia areata. Some clones in this sample may be carry-over from other donors' samples. The sequencing here drew on whole blood, taken in connection with sensitization to the hapten diphenylcyclopropenone (DPC). The CDR3 DNA sequence: TGCGCCAGCAGCGACGGGACTAGCCCCACAGATACGCAGTATTTT. This sequence encodes CASSDGTSPTDTQYF.